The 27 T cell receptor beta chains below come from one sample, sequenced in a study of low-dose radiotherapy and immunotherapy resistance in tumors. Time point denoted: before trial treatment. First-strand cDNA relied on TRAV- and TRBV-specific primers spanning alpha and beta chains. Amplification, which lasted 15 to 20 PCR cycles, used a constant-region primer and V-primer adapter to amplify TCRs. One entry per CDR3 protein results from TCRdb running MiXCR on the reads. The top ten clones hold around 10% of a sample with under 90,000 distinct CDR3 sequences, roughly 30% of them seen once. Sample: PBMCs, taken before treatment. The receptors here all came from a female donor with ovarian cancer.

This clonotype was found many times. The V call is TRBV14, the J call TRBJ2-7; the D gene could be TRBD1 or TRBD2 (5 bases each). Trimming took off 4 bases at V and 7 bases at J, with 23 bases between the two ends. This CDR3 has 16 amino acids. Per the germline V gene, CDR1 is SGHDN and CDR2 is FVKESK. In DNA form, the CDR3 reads TGTGCCAGCAGCCCACGACCCCCTGGGGGAAGGCTTGAGCAGTACTTC. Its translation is CASSPRPPGGRLEQYF.

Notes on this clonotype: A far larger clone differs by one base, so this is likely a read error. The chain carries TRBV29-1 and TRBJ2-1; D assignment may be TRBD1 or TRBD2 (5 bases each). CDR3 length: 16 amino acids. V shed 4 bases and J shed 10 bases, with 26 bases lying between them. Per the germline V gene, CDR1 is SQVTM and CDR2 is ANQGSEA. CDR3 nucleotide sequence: TGCAGCGTTGTAGGGGTTTGGGGGACGGACCCCTACGAGCAGTTCTTC. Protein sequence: CSVVGVWGTDPYEQFF.

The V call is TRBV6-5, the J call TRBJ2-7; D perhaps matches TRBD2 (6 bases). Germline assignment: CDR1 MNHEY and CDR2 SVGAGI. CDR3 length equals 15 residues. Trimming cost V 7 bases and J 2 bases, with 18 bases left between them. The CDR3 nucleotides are TGTGCCAGCACGACTTCCGGGACTGCACCCTACGAGCAGTACTTC. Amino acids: CASTTSGTAPYEQYF.

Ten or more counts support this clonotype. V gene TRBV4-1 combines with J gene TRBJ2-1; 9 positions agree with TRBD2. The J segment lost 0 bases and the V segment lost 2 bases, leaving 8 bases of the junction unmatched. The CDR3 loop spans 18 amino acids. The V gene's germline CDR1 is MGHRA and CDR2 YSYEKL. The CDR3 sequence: CASSQPSGAPSSYNEQFF. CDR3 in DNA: TGCGCCAGCAGCCAACCTAGCGGGGCACCTAGCTCCTACAATGAGCAGTTCTTC.

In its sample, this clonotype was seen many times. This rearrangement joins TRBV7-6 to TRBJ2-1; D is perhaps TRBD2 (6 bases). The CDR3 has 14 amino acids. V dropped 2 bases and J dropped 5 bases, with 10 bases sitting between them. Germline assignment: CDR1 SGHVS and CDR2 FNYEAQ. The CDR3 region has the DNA TGTGCCAGCAGCTTACCGGGACTTAACAATGAGCAGTTCTTC. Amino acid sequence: CASSLPGLNNEQFF.

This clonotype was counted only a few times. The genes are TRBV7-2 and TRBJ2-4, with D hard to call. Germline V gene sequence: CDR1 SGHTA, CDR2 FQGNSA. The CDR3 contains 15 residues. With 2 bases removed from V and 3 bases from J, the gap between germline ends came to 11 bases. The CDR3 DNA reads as TGTGCCAGCAGCTTACCGATTGTAAGCAAAAACATTCAGTACTTC. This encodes CASSLPIVSKNIQYF.

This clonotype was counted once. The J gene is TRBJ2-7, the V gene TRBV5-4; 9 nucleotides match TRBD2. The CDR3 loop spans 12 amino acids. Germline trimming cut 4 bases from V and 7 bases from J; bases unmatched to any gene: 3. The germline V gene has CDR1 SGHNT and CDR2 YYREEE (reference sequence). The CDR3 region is CASSMTSGEQYF. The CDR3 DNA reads TGTGCCAGCAGCATGACTAGCGGAGAGCAGTACTTC.

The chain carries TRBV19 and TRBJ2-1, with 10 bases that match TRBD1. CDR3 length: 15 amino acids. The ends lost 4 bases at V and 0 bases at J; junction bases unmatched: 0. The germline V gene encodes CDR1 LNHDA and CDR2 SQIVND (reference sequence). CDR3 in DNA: TGTGCCAGTAGTAGGGACAGGGGCTCCTACAATGAGCAGTTCTTC. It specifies CASSRDRGSYNEQFF.

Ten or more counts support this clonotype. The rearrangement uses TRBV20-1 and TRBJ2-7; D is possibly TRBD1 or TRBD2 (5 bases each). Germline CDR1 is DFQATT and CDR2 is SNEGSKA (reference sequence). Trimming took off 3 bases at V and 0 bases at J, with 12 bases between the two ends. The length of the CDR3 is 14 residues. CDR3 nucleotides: TGCAGTGCTAGTGGGGCGGGTAACTCCTACGAGCAGTACTTC. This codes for CSASGAGNSYEQYF.

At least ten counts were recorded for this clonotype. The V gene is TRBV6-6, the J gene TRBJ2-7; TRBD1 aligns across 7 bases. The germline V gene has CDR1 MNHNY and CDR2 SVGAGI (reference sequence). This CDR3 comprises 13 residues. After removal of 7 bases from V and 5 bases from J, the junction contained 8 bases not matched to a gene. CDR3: CASKRQGVNEQYF. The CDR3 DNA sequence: TGTGCCAGCAAACGACAGGGAGTAAACGAGCAGTACTTC.

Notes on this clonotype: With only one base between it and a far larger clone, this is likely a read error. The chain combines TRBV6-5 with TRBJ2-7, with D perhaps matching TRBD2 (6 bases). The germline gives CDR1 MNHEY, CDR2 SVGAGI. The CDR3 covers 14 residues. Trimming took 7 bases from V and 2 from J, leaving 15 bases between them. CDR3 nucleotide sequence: TGTGCCAGCACTCCCGCGGGGAAAACCTACGAGCAGTACTTC. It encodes CASTPAGKTYEQYF.

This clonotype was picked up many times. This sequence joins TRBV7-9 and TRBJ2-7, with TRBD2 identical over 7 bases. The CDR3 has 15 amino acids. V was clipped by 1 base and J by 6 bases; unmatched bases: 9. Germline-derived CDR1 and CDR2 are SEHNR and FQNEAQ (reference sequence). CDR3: CASSLVGSGMGEQYF. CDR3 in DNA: TGTGCCAGCAGCTTAGTAGGCAGCGGGATGGGCGAGCAGTACTTC.

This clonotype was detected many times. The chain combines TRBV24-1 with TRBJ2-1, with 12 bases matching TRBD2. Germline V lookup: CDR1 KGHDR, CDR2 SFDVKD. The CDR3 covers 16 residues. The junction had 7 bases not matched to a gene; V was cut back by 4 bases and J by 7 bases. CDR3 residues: CATSEPSGRGYNEQFF. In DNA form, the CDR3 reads TGTGCCACCAGTGAACCTAGCGGGAGGGGGTATAATGAGCAGTTCTTC.

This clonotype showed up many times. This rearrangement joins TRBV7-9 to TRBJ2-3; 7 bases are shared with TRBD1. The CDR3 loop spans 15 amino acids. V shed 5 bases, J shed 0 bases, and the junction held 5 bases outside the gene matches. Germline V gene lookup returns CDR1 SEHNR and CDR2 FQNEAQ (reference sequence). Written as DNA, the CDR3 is TGTGCCAGCAGCGCGACGGGACAGAGCACAGATACGCAGTATTTT. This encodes CASSATGQSTDTQYF. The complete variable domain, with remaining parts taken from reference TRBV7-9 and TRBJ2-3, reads DTGVSQNPRHKITKRGQNVTFRCDPISEHNRLYWYRQTLGQGPEFLTYFQNEAQLEKSRLLSDRFSAERPKGSFSTLEIQRTEQGDSAMYLCASSATGQSTDTQYFGPGTRLTVL.

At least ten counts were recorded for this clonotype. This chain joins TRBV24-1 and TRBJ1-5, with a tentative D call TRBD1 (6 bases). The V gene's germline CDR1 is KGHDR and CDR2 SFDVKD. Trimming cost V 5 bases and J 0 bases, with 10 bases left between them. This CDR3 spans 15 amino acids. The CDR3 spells CATSGGLGSNQPQHF. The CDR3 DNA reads TGTGCCACCAGTGGGGGGCTCGGTAGCAATCAGCCCCAGCATTTT.

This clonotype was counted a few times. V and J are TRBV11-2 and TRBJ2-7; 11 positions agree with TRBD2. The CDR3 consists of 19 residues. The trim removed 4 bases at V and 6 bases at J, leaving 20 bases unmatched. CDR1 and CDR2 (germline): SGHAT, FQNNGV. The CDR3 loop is CASSSNGNRVLAGGSEQYF. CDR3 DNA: TGTGCCAGCAGCTCAAATGGGAACCGAGTGCTAGCGGGAGGTTCCGAGCAGTACTTC.

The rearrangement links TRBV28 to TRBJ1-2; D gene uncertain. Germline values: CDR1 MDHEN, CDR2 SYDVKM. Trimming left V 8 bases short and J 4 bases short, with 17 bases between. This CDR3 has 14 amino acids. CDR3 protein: CASHRVMDLYGYTF. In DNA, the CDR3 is TGTGCCAGCCACCGGGTTATGGACCTCTATGGCTACACCTTC.

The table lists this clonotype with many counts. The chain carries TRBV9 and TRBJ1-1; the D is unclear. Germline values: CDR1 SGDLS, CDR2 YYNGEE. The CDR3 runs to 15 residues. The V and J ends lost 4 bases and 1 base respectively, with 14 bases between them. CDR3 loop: CASSPRPGSNTEAFF. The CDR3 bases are TGTGCCAGCAGCCCCCGACCGGGTTCGAACACTGAAGCTTTCTTT.

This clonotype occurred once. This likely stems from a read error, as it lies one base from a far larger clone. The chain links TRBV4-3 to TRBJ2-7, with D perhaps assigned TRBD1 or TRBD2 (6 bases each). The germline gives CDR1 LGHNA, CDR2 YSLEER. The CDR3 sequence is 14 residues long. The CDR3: CTSSQGGTRYEQYF. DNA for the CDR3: TGCACCAGCAGCCAAGGGGGGACACGCTACGAGCAGTACTTC.

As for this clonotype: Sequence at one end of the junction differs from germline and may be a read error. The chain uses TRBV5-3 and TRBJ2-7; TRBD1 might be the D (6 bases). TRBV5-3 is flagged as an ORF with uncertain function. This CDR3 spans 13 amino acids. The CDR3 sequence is CASSSQGQDEQYF. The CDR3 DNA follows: TGTGCCAGCAGCTCACAGGGCCAGGACGAGCAGTACTTC.

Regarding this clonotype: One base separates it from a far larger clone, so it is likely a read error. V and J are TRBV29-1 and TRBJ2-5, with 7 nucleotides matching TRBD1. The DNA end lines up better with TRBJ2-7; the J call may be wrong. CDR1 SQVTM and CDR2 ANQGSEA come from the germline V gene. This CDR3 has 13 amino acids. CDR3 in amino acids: CSVGLLTGPEQYF. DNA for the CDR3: TGCAGCGTTGGCTTATTGACAGGGCCCGAGCAGTACTTC.

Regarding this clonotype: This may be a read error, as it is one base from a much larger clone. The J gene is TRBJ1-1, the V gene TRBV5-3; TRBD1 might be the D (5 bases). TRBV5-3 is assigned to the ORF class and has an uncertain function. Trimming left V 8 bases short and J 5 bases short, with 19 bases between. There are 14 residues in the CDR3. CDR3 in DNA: TGTGCCAGCGCCATCGGCGGGGGACGTACTGAAGCTTTCTTT. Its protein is CASAIGGGRTEAFF.

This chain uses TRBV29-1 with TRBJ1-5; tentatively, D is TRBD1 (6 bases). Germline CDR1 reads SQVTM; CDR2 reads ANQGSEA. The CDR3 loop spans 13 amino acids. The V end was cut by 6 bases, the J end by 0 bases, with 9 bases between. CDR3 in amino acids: CSVEGDSNQPQHF. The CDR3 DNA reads TGCAGCGTAGAGGGGGATAGCAATCAGCCCCAGCATTTT.

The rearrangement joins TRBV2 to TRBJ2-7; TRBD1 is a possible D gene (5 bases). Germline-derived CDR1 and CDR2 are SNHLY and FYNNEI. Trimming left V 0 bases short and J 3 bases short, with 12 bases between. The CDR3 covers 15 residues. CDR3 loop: CASSEASGRRYEQYF. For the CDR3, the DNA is TGTGCCAGCAGTGAAGCGTCAGGGCGGCGCTACGAGCAGTACTTC.

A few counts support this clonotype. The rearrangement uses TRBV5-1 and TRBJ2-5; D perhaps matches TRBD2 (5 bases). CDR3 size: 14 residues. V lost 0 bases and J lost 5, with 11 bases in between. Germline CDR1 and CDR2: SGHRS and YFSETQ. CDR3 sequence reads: CASSLGAGEETQYF. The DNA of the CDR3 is TGCGCCAGCAGCTTGGGGGCGGGCGAGGAGACCCAGTACTTC.

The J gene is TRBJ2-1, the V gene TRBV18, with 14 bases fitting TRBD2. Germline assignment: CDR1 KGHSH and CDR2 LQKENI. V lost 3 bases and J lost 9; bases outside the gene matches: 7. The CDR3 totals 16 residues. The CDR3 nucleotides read TGTGCCAGCTCACCCGGGACTAGCGGGGGTACAAGTGAGCAGTTCTTC. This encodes CASSPGTSGGTSEQFF.

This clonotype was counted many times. The CDR3 loop reads CASTYGSSYNEQFF. CDR3 in DNA: TGCGCCAGCACATACGGGAGCTCCTACAATGAGCAGTTCTTC. The V and J genes are TRBV4-1 and TRBJ2-1, with D maybe TRBD2 (6 bases). Deletions cut 7 bases from V and 0 bases from J, with 10 bases between. This CDR3 has 14 residues. In germline, CDR1 is MGHRA, CDR2 YSYEKL.